This T cell receptor beta chain was recovered during a study of blood T cells in healthy people across ages. Healthy Russian Caucasian donors spanned ages about 6 to 100 years. Each individual donor underwent a draw of roughly 10 milliliters of peripheral blood. This clonotype was found a few times. Germline-derived CDR1 and CDR2 are DFQATT and SNEGSKA (reference sequence). The ends were cut back, 2 bases at V and 8 bases at J, with 22 bases in the middle. The CDR3 sequence is 16 residues long. Sample-barcoded 5' priming and a J-beta primer mix drove a second PCR of roughly 6 to 12 cycles. TCRdb analysed the 5' RACE reads with MiXCR anew, one entry per CDR3 protein. The table shows about 1.1 million distinct CDR3 sequences, with around two fifths occurring only once.

Sequenced input: blood. This TCR was recovered from a man aged 18 to 29 in good health. J is TRBJ2-1 and V is TRBV20-1; D is perhaps TRBD1 (6 bases). As DNA, the CDR3 is TGCAGTGCTAGACCGTCTGAACAGGGAAACGGCTATGAGCAGTTCTTC. The encoded protein is CSARPSEQGNGYEQFF.